These T cell receptor beta chains were read from a single sample in a study of Graves' ophthalmopathy and Graves' hyperthyroidism. TCRdb reprocessed the multiplex PCR reads via MiXCR and lists one record per CDR3 protein. The profile shows about 700,000 distinct CDR3 sequences, 40% of them singletons. Material: peripheral blood. The receptors originated from an adult man with Graves' ophthalmopathy. Each CDR3 is given with its conserved first and last residue. A D gene is named only where the DNA matches it firmly. Only part of the rows carry a size: once, few, many, or a class if the clone is expanded.

v_gene	abundance	j_gene	d_gene	CDR3aa	CDR3nt
TRBV10-3	.	TRBJ1-2	.	CAISDSGTAYGYTF	TGTGCCATCAGTGACTCCGGGACGGCTTATGGCTACACCTTC
TRBV7-9	.	TRBJ1-6	.	CASSLIAGDPTSPLHF	TGTGCCAGCAGCTTAATAGCCGGGGATCCGACTTCACCCCTCCACTTC
TRBV9	.	TRBJ1-2	.	CASSEGGGLLRDGYTF	TGTGCCAGCAGCGAGGGGGGGGGACTGTTGCGAGATGGCTACACCTTC
TRBV7-6	many	TRBJ2-7	.	CASSLTGIYEQYF	TGTGCCAGCAGCCTTACAGGGATCTACGAGCAGTACTTC
TRBV15	.	TRBJ1-2	TRBD1	CASSRRDRAFRGYTF	TGTGCCAGCAGCCGCCGGGACAGGGCGTTCAGAGGCTACACCTTC
TRBV29-1	.	TRBJ2-5	TRBD2	CSVGTAGKGGTETQYF	TGCAGCGTTGGTACAGCGGGAAAGGGCGGGACGGAGACCCAGTACTTC
TRBV6-6	few	TRBJ1-5	TRBD1	CASSYVGQGGGRSQPQHF	TGTGCCAGCAGTTACGTCGGACAGGGAGGGGGCCGGAGTCAGCCCCAGCATTTT
TRBV10-3	.	TRBJ2-5	.	CAISAGQEASETQYF	TGTGCCATCAGTGCTGGGCAGGAGGCGTCAGAGACCCAGTACTTC
TRBV9	many	TRBJ2-6	.	CASSTVLGTGANVLTF	TGTGCCAGCAGCACCGTCCTCGGGACCGGGGCCAACGTCCTGACTTTC
TRBV29-1	many	TRBJ1-2	.	CSVEDYQGTGYGYTF	TGCAGCGTTGAAGATTATCAGGGGACGGGTTATGGCTACACCTTC
TRBV7-9	many	TRBJ1-2	.	CASSSNEQIDGYTF	TGTGCCAGCAGCTCGAATGAACAGATCGATGGCTACACCTTC
TRBV20-1	.	TRBJ1-1	.	CSARDPRTLFTEAFF	TGCAGTGCTAGAGATCCCCGAACACTTTTCACTGAAGCTTTCTTT
TRBV7-2	few	TRBJ2-7	.	CASSLAGFPYEQYF	TGTGCCAGCAGCTTAGCGGGATTTCCCTACGAGCAGTACTTC
TRBV7-9	.	TRBJ1-1	.	CASSLIAGERGTEAFF	TGTGCCAGCAGCTTAATAGCCGGGGAGAGGGGGACTGAAGCTTTCTTT
TRBV19	.	TRBJ1-1	.	CASSTDTGSGNTEAFF	TGTGCCAGTAGTACGGACACGGGGTCCGGAAACACTGAAGCTTTCTTT
TRBV2	.	TRBJ1-6	.	CASSYDGEGPLHF	TGTGCCAGCAGTTACGACGGTGAGGGACCCCTCCACTTT
TRBV11-2	.	TRBJ2-5	.	CAWSVRASVAGSQYF	TGTGCCTGGAGTGTACGGGCTAGCGTGGCTGGATCCCAGTACTTC
TRBV20-1	many	TRBJ1-2	TRBD1	CSAVTGVRGYTF	TGCAGTGCCGTTACAGGGGTTAGGGGCTACACCTTC
TRBV10-2	.	TRBJ1-1	.	CASSEHQNTGEAFF	TGCGCCAGCAGTGAACACCAGAATACAGGTGAAGCTTTCTTT
TRBV24-1	.	TRBJ1-5	TRBD1	CATSYPGGNQPQHF	TGCGCCACCAGCTACCCAGGGGGTAATCAGCCCCAGCATTTT
TRBV24-1	many	TRBJ2-5	.	CATSDLGQGGIETQYF	TGTGCCACCAGTGATTTGGGTCAGGGTGGTATCGAGACCCAGTACTTC
TRBV5-5	.	TRBJ2-7	.	CASSLVGIFDEQYF	TGTGCCAGCAGCTTGGTCGGGATTTTCGACGAGCAGTACTTC
TRBV7-9	few	TRBJ2-2	TRBD1	CASSLSPRGRSTGELFF	TGTGCCAGCAGCTTAAGCCCCAGGGGGCGGAGCACCGGGGAGCTGTTTTTT
TRBV13	.	TRBJ2-5	TRBD1	CASSGDRGGGETQCF	TGTGCCAGCAGTGGGGACAGGGGAGGGGGAGAGACCCAGTGCTTC
TRBV7-2	.	TRBJ2-5	TRBD1	CASSLEGGTGAGETQYF	TGTGCCAGCAGCTTAGAGGGCGGGACAGGGGCCGGAGAGACCCAGTACTTC
TRBV29-1	.	TRBJ1-4	.	CSLMSATNEKLFF	TGCAGCTTGATGAGCGCAACTAATGAAAAACTGTTTTTT
TRBV9	.	TRBJ1-4	TRBD1	CASTTTGGNEKLFF	TGTGCCAGCACCACAACAGGGGGTAATGAAAAACTGTTTTTT
TRBV7-3	few	TRBJ2-6	TRBD2	CASSPGGGAGANVLTF	TGTGCCAGCAGCCCCGGGGGGGGAGCAGGGGCCAACGTCCTGACTTTC
TRBV12-3/TRBV12-4	.	TRBJ2-7	.	CASSPTQNYGYEQYF	TGTGCCAGCTCACCCACCCAGAACTATGGCTACGAGCAGTACTTC
TRBV15	.	TRBJ2-7	.	CATSRGAVYEQYF	TGTGCCACCAGCAGAGGGGCGGTTTACGAGCAGTACTTC
TRBV25-1	.	TRBJ2-3	TRBD1	CASRPTGFSTDTQYF	TGTGCCAGCAGGCCGACAGGGTTTAGCACAGATACGCAGTATTTT
TRBV5-5	few	TRBJ1-2	TRBD1	CASGYRDRNYGYTF	TGTGCCAGCGGCTACCGGGACAGGAACTATGGCTACACCTTC
TRBV7-9	.	TRBJ2-2	TRBD2	CASSLAGAGVGTGELFF	TGTGCCAGCAGCCTAGCCGGGGCGGGAGTCGGAACCGGGGAGCTGTTTTTT
TRBV20-1	few	TRBJ2-7	TRBD2	CSTLVAGVYEQYF	TGCAGTACTCTTGTAGCGGGGGTATACGAGCAGTACTTC
TRBV7-3	many	TRBJ1-2	.	CASSPRTENYGYTF	TGTGCCAGCAGCCCGAGGACAGAGAACTATGGCTACACCTTC
TRBV25-1	.	TRBJ2-7	TRBD1	CASSPDRAPLRGYEQYF	TGTGCCAGCAGCCCGGACAGGGCCCCACTGAGGGGGTACGAGCAGTACTTC
TRBV19	.	TRBJ1-1	.	CAWRWTAMNTGAFF	TGTGCCTGGAGATGGACAGCCATGAACACTGGAGCTTTCTTT
TRBV10-3	.	TRBJ2-5	.	CAISEFAAGETQYF	TGTGCCATCAGTGAGTTCGCGGCAGGGGAGACCCAGTACTTC